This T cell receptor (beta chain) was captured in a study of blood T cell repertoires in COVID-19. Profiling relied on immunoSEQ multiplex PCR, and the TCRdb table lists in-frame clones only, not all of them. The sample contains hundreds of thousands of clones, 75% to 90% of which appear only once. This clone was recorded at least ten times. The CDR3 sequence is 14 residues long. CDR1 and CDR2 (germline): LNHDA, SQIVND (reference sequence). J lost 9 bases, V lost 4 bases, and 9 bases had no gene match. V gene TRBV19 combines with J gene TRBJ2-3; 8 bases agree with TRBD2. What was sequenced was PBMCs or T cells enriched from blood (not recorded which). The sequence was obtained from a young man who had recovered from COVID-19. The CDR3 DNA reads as TGTGCCAGTAGTACCCAAGCGGGAGATGGGACGCAGTATTTT. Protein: CASSTQAGDGTQYF.